The rows below give T cell receptor beta chains drawn from one sample of a study of Graves' ophthalmopathy and Graves' hyperthyroidism. TCRdb reprocessed the multiplex PCR reads via MiXCR and lists one record per CDR3 protein. The data contain 650,000 to 800,000 distinct CDR3 sequences, about two fifths of them singletons. The sample consisted of peripheral blood. The receptor source for this set is an adult man with Graves' ophthalmopathy. Both conserved end residues are part of each CDR3. The D gene is left open where the match is weak. Some rows mark clone size as missing; the rest say once, few, many or name a class of expanded clone.

TRBJ1-4,TRBD1,NA,TRBV7-9,CASSRVTGGNEKLFF,TGTGCCAGCAGCCGGGTAACAGGGGGGAATGAAAAACTGTTTTTT
TRBJ1-6,NA,NA,TRBV6-6,CASSYGVDSNSPLHF,TGTGCCAGCAGTTATGGCGTGGACTCTAATTCACCCCTCCACTTT
TRBJ1-2,NA,many,TRBV19,CASISGKGYTF,TGTGCCAGTATTTCAGGGAAAGGCTACACCTTC
TRBJ1-2,NA,NA,TRBV10-3,CASRDQRTNYGYTF,TGTGCCAGCAGGGATCAGAGAACCAACTATGGCTACACCTTC
TRBJ2-5,NA,few,TRBV4-1,CASSLITSGTDQETQYF,TGCGCCAGCAGCCTAATTACCTCCGGGACTGATCAAGAGACCCAGTACTTC
TRBJ2-7,NA,many,TRBV12-5,CASGRDNSYEQYF,TGTGCTAGTGGTCGGGACAACTCCTACGAGCAGTACTTC
TRBJ1-6,NA,once,TRBV7-2,CASSLFIGAGSSYNSPLHF,TGTGCCAGCAGCTTATTTATAGGGGCTGGGAGCTCCTATAATTCACCCCTCCACTTT
TRBJ2-7,NA,NA,TRBV29-1,CSAKRGSYEQYF,TGCAGCGCTAAACGGGGATCCTACGAGCAGTACTTC
TRBJ2-7,TRBD1,many,TRBV10-3,CAISDRDRGEQYF,TGTGCCATCAGTGACCGGGACAGGGGCGAGCAGTACTTC
TRBJ2-7,TRBD1,many,TRBV7-8,CASSGGQSYEQYF,TGTGCCAGCAGCGGGGGACAGAGCTACGAGCAGTACTTC
TRBJ2-5,NA,NA,TRBV12-3/TRBV12-4,CASTPGPPGAQYF,TGTGCCAGCACCCCGGGACCTCCAGGGGCCCAGTACTTC
TRBJ1-5,NA,many,TRBV29-1,CSVGLRPPLRPQHF,TGCAGCGTTGGACTTCGGCCCCCGTTAAGGCCCCAGCATTTT
TRBJ1-1,TRBD1,NA,TRBV5-6,CASSLRDSFVWDTEAFF,TGTGCCAGCAGCTTGCGGGACAGCTTTGTTTGGGACACTGAAGCTTTCTTT
TRBJ1-4,NA,many,TRBV7-9,CASSYLMGQGLRPPGKLFF,TGTGCCAGCAGCTACTTGATGGGGCAGGGCCTACGTCCTCCTGGAAAACTGTTTTTT
TRBJ2-5,NA,few,TRBV14,CASSQVTYETQYF,TGTGCCAGCAGCCAAGTAACGTACGAGACCCAGTACTTC
TRBJ1-4,NA,NA,TRBV10-3,CAISETDGEGEKLFF,TGTGCCATCAGTGAGACAGACGGTGAAGGAGAAAAACTGTTTTTT
TRBJ2-7,TRBD1,many,TRBV7-9,CASSLSDRGTYEQYF,TGTGCCAGCAGCTTATCGGACAGGGGTACCTACGAGCAGTACTTC
TRBJ2-2,NA,NA,TRBV27,CASSPPPGSHRGGELFF,TGTGCCAGCAGCCCCCCGCCCGGATCCCACCGAGGCGGGGAGCTGTTTTTT
TRBJ1-1,NA,many,TRBV9,CASSLLGDGGTEAFF,TGTGCCAGCAGCCTCCTAGGGGATGGGGGCACTGAAGCTTTCTTT
TRBJ2-5,NA,many,TRBV4-1,CASSRDNQETQYF,TGCGCCAGCAGCCGGGACAACCAAGAGACCCAGTACTTC
TRBJ1-2,TRBD1,many,TRBV9,CASTSYGTGYGYTF,TGTGCCAGCACCAGCTATGGGACAGGATATGGCTACACCTTC
TRBJ2-7,TRBD2,NA,TRBV7-9,CASTRGLAGITEEQYF,TGTGCCAGTACTAGAGGACTAGCGGGCATCACCGAGGAGCAGTACTTC